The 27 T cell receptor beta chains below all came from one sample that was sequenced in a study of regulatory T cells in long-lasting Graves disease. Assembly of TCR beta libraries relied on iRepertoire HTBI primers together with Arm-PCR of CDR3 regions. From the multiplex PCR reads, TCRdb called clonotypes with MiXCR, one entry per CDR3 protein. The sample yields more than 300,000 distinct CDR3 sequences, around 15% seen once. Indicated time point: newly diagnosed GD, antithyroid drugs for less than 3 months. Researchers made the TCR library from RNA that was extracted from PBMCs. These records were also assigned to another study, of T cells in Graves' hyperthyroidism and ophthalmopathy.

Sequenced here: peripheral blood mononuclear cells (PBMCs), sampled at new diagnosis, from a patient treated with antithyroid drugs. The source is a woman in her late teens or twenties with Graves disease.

The CDR3 bases are TGTGCCAGCAGTGCCGCGCGTCACCCCTACAATGAGCAGTTCTTC. Its protein product is CASSAARHPYNEQFF. This sequence joins TRBV6-1 and TRBJ2-1; D unresolved. Germline assignment: CDR1 MNHNS and CDR2 SASEGT. Trimming removed 4 bases from V and 2 bases from J, with 12 bases in between. The CDR3 is made up of 15 amino acids.

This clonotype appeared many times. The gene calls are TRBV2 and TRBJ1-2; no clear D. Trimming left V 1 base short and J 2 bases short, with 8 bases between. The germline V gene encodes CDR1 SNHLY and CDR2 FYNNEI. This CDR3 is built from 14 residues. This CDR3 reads CASSEVVGNYGYTF. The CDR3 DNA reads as TGTGCCAGCAGTGAAGTCGTGGGGAACTATGGCTACACCTTC.

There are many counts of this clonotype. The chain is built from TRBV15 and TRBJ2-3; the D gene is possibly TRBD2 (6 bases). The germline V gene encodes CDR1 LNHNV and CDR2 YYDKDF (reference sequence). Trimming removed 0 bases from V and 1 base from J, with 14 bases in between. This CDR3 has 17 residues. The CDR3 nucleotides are TGTGCCACCAGCAGAGATTTGTTCGGGAGAGGCACAGATACGCAGTATTTT. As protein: CATSRDLFGRGTDTQYF.

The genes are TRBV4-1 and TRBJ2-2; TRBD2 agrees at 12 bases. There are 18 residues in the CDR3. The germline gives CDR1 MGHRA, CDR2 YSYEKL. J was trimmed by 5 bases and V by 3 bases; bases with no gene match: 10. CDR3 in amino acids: CASSHPSGRGGKTGELFF. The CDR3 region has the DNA TGCGCCAGCAGCCACCCTAGCGGGAGGGGTGGAAAAACCGGGGAGCTGTTTTTT.

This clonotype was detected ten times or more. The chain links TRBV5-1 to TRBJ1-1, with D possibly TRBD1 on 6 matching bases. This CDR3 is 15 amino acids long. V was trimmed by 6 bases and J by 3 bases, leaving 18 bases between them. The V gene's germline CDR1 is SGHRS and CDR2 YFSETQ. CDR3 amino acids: CASTPLQGGDTEAFF. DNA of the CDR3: TGCGCCAGCACCCCATTACAGGGAGGGGACACTGAAGCTTTCTTT.

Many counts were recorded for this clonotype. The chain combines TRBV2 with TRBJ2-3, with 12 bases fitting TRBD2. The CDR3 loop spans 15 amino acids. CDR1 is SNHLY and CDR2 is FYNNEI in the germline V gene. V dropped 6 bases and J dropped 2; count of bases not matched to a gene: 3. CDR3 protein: CASRGTSGLTDTQYF. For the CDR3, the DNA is TGTGCCAGCAGGGGGACTAGCGGGCTCACAGATACGCAGTATTTT.

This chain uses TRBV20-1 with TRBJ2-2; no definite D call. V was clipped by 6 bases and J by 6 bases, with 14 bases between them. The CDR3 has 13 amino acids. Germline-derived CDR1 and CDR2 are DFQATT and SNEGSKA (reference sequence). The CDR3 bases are TGCAGTGCAGTCCGAATTGGGGCCGGGGAGCTGTTTTTT. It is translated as CSAVRIGAGELFF.

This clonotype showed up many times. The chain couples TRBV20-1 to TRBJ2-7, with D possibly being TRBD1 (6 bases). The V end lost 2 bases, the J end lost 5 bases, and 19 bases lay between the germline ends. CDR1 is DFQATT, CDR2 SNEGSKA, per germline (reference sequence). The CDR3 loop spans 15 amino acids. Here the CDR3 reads CSARTSGQFHDEQYF. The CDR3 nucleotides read TGCAGTGCTAGAACCTCGGGACAATTCCACGACGAGCAGTACTTC.

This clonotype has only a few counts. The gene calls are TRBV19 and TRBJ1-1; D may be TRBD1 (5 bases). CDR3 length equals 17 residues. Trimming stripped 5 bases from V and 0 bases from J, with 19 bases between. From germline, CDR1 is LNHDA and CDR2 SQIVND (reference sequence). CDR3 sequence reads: CASSPKPLTGLNTEAFF. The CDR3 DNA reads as TGTGCCAGTAGTCCCAAGCCCCTTACAGGATTGAACACTGAAGCTTTCTTT.

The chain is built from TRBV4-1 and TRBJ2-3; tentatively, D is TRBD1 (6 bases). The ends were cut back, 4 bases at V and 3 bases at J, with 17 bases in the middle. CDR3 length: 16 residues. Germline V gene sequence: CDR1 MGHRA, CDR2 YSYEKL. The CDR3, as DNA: TGCGCCAGCAGCCTGAGGCCCAGGGGTGGGACAGATACGCAGTATTTT. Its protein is CASSLRPRGGTDTQYF.

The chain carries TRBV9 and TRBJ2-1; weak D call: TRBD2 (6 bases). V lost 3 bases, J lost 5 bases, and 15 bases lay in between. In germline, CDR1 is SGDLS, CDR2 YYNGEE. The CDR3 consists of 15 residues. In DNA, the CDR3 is TGTGCCAGCAGCGGCGGGACTCTTGGGAACAATGAGCAGTTCTTC. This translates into CASSGGTLGNNEQFF.

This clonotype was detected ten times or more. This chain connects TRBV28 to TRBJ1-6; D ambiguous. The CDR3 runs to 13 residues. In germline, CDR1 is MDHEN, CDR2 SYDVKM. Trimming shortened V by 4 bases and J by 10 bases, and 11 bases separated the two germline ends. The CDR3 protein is CASSSINGSPLHF. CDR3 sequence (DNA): TGTGCCAGCAGTTCCATTAATGGCTCACCCCTCCACTTT.

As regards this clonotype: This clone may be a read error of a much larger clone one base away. The CDR3 DNA is TGTGCCAGCAGCTTCGGGGACCGGGACAATGAGCAGTTCTTC. It encodes CASSFGDRDNEQFF. The chain links TRBV11-2 to TRBJ2-1, with D possibly called TRBD1 or TRBD2 (5 bases each). The length of the CDR3 is 14 residues. The V end was cut by 3 bases, the J end by 5 bases, with 11 bases between. Germline V gene lookup returns CDR1 SGHAT and CDR2 FQNNGV. Based on the CDR3 plus reference TRBV11-2 and TRBJ2-1, the full variable domain is EAGVAQSPRYKIIEKRQSVAFWCNPISGHATLYWYQQILGQGPKLLIQFQNNGVVDDSQLPKDRFSAERLKGVDSTLKIQPAKLEDSAVYLCASSFGDRDNEQFFGPGTRLTVL.

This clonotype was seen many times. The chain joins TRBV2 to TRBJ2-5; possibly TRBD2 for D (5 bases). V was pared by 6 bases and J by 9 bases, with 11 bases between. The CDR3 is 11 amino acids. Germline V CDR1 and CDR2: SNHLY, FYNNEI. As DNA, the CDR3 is TGTGCCAGCAGCAGTATCGGGGCCCAGTACTTC. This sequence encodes CASSSIGAQYF.

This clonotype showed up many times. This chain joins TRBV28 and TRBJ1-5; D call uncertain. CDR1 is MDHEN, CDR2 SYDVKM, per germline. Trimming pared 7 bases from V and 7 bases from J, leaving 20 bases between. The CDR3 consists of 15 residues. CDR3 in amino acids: CASNTRLPLWQPQHF. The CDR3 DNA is TGTGCCAGCAACACCCGCCTCCCCCTTTGGCAGCCCCAGCATTTT.

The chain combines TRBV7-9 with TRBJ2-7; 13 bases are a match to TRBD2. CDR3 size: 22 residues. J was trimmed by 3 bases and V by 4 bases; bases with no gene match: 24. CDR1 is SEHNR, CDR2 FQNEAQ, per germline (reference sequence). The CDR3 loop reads CASSSPDRGRYKGLAGNYEQYF. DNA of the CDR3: TGTGCCAGCAGCTCTCCCGACAGGGGGCGATACAAGGGACTAGCGGGGAACTACGAGCAGTACTTC.

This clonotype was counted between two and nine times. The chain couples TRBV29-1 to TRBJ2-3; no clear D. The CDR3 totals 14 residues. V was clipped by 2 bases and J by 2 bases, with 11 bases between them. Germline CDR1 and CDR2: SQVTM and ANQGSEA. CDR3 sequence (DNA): TGCAGCGTTGAATCGGGCAGCCACACAGATACGCAGTATTTT. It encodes CSVESGSHTDTQYF.

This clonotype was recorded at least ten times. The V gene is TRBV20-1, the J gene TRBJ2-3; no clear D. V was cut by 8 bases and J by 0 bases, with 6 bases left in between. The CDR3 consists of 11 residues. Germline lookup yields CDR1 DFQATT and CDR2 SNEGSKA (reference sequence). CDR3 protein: CSRASTDTQYF. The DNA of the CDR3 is TGCAGTCGGGCAAGCACAGATACGCAGTATTTT.

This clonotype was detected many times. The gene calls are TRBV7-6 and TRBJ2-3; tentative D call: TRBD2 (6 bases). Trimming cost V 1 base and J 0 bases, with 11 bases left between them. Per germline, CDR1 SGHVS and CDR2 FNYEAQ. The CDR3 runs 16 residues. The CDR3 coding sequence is TGTGCCAGCAGCTTAGTAGGCGGGGCTAGCACAGATACGCAGTATTTT. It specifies CASSLVGGASTDTQYF.

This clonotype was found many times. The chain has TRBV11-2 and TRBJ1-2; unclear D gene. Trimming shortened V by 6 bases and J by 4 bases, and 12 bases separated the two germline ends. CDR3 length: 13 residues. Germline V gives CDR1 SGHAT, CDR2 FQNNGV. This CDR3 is CASSLGGRYGYTF. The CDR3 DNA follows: TGTGCCAGCAGTTTGGGCGGGCGCTATGGCTACACCTTC.

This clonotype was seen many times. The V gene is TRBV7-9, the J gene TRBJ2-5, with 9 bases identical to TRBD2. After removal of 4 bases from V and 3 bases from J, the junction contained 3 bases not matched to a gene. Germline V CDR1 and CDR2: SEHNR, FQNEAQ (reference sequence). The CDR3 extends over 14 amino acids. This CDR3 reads CASSSRLAEETQYF. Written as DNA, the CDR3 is TGTGCCAGCAGCTCCCGACTAGCGGAAGAGACCCAGTACTTC.

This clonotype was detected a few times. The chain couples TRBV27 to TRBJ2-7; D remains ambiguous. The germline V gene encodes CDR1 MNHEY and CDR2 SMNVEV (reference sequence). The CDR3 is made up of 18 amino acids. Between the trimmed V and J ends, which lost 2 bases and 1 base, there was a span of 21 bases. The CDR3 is CASSLRPRVAGKSYEQYF. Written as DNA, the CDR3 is TGTGCCAGCAGTTTAAGGCCCCGGGTGGCAGGAAAATCCTACGAGCAGTACTTC.

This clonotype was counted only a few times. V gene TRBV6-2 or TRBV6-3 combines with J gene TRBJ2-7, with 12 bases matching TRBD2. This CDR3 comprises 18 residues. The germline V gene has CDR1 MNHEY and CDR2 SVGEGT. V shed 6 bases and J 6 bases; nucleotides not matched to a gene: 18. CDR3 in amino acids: CASSPPLTRLAGVGEQYF. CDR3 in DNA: TGTGCCAGCAGCCCGCCCCTTACACGACTAGCGGGAGTCGGCGAGCAGTACTTC.

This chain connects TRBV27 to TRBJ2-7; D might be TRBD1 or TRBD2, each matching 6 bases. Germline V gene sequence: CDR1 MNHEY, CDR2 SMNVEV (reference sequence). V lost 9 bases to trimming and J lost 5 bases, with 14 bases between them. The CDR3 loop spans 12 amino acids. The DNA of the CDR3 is TGTGCCAGTGCGGGACACTTGGACGAGCAGTACTTC. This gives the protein CASAGHLDEQYF.

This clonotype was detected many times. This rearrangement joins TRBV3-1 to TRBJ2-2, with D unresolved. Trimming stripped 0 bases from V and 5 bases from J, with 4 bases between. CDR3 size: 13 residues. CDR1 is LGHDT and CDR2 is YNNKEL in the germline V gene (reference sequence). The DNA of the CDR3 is TGTGCCAGCAGCCAAGAGAGGACCGGGGAGCTGTTTTTT. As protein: CASSQERTGELFF.

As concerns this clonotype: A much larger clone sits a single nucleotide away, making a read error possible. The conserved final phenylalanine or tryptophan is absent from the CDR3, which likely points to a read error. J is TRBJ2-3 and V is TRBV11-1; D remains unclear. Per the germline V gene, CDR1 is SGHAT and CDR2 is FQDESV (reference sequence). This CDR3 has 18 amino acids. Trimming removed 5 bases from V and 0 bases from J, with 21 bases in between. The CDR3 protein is CASSQTLASELSTDTQYS. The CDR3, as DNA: TGTGCCAGCAGCCAAACCCTCGCGAGTGAGTTGAGCACAGATACGCAGTATTCT.

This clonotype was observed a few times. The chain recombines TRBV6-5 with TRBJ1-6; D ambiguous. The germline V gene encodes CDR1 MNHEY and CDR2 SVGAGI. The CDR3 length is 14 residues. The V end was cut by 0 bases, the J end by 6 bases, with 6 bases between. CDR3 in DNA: TGTGCCAGCAGTTACTCGAATCGTAATTCACCCCTCCACTTT. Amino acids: CASSYSNRNSPLHF.